This T cell receptor beta chain is drawn from a study of OX40 agonist ivuxolimab in advanced cancers. Study information: Patients' therapy was ivuxolimab, an antibody that acts as an agonist of OX40 (CD134).

Note on this clone: Its specificity is unknown.

Study-wide results and caveats: There was clonal expansion of CD4+ and CD8+ blood T cells by week 6 at 0.1 to 3.0 mg/kg. Several nonresponders also turned out to have low normalized T-cell clonal expansion.

Data came from immunoSEQ multiplex PCR; TCRdb stores just in-frame clones and leaves some out. Of some 42,000 clones in the sample, over 75% are singletons; the top ten hold 4% to 5%. In germline, CDR1 is MNHEY, CDR2 SMNVEV (reference sequence). The CDR3 extends over 14 amino acids. V gave up 7 bases and J gave up 5 bases, with 17 bases separating them. Here the sequenced sample was CD4+ or CD8+ T cells sorted from blood, taken in a trial of the OX40 agonist ivuxolimab. V gene TRBV27 combines with J gene TRBJ1-1, with a possible D match to TRBD1 (6 bases). The source of this sequence is an adult with an advanced solid tumor such as melanoma, head and neck, liver or kidney cancer. The CDR3 bases are TGTGCCAGCAATTCGGGGCGGGGGCGAACTGAAGCTTTCTTT. This gives the protein CASNSGRGRTEAFF.